Listed here are 2 T cell receptor beta chains from one sample, sequenced in a study of blood T cell repertoires in COVID-19. Sequencing used immunoSEQ multiplex PCR; TCRdb keeps in-frame clones, though not all of them. The sample lists 100,000 to 150,000 clones, about 74% occurring once. Material: peripheral blood. These receptors all come from a human donor in a cohort sampled during active COVID-19.

The gene calls are TRBV19 and TRBJ1-2; the D is unclear. Germline V lookup: CDR1 LNHDA, CDR2 SQIVND (reference sequence). The V gene lost 10 bases and the J gene lost 7 bases, with 16 bases spanning the gap. The CDR3 contains 12 residues. The CDR3 DNA reads as TGTGCCACTAGGGAGGGCGTAGGTGGCTACACCTTC. Protein product: CATREGVGGYTF.

The rearrangement uses TRBV7-9 and TRBJ1-4; the match to TRBD1 covers 10 bases. The CDR3 consists of 17 residues. Losses at the gene ends were 5 bases for V and 3 bases for J; bases not matched to a gene: 9. Germline CDR1 is SEHNR and CDR2 is FQNEAQ (reference sequence). The CDR3 DNA follows: TGTGCCAGCAGCGGACGGGACAGGGGACTTTCTAATGAAAAACTGTTTTTT. It specifies CASSGRDRGLSNEKLFF.